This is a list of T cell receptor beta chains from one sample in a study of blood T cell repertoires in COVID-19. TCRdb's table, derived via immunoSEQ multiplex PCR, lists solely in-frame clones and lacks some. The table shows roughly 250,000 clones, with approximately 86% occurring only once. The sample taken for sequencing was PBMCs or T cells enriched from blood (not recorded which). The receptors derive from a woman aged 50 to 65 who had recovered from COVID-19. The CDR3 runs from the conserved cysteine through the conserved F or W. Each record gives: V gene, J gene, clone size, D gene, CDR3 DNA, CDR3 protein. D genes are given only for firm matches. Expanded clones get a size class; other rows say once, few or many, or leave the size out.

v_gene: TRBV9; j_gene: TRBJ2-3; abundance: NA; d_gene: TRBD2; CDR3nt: TGTGCCAGCAGCGCGACCTCTAGCGGGAGTACAGATACGCAGTATTTT; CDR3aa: CASSATSSGSTDTQYF
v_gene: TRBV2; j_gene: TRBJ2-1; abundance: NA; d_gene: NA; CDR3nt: TGTGCCAGCAGTGAAGAATCCTTAGCGATCAAGCAGTTCTTC; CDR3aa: CASSEESLAIKQFF
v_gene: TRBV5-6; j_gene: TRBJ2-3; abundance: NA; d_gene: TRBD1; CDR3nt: TGTGCCAGCAGCAGACCATCGGACAGGGGGAAGGCAGATACGCAGTATTTT; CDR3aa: CASSRPSDRGKADTQYF
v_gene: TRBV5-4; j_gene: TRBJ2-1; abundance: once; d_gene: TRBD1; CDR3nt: TGTGCCAGCAGCTTCTCCGACAGGGGCAGCAATGAGCAGTTCTTC; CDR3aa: CASSFSDRGSNEQFF
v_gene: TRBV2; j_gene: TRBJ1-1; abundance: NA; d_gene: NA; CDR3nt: TGTGCCACCAGCACCGAGTCGGGTCGGGCTTTCTTT; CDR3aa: CATSTESGRAFF
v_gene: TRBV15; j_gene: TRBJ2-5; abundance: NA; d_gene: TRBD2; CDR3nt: TGTGCCACCAGCAGACGACAGCGGGGACCTATAGAGACCCAGTACTTC; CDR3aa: CATSRRQRGPIETQYF
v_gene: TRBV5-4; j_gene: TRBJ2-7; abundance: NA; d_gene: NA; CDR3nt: TGTGCCAGCAGCTTGGGACAGAGAAATAACGAGCAGTACTTC; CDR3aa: CASSLGQRNNEQYF
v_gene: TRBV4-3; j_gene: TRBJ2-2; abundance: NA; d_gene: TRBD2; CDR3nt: TGCGCCAGCAGCCAAGCTATAGCGGGAGAGGGATTCGGGGAGCTGTTTTTT; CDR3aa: CASSQAIAGEGFGELFF
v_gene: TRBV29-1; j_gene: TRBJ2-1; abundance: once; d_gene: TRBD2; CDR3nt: TGCAGCGTTGAATCTAGCGGGAGGGTTTATGAGCAGTTCTTC; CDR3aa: CSVESSGRVYEQFF
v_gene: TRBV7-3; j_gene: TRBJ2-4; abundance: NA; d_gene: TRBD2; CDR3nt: TGTGCCAGCAGCTTATCATCCTTTGGGGAGGGAGGCAACATTCAGTACTTC; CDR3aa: CASSLSSFGEGGNIQYF